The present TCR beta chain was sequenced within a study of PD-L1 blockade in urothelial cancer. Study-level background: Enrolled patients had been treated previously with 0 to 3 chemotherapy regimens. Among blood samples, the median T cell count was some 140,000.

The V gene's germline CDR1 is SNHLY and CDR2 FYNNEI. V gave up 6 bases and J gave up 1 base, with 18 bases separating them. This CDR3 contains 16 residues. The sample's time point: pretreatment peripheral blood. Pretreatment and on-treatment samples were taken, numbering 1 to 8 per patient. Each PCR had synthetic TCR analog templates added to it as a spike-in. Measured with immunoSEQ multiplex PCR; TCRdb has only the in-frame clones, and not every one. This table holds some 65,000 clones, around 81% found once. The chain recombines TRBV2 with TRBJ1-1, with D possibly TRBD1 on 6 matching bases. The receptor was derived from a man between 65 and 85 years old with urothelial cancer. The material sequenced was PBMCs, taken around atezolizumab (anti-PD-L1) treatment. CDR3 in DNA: TGTGCCAGCAGCCACGACAGGAGAGGGACGAACACTGAAGCTTTCTTT. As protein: CASSHDRRGTNTEAFF. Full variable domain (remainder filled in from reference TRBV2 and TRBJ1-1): EPEVTQTPSHQVTQMGQEVILRCVPISNHLYFYWYRQILGQKVEFLVSFYNNEISEKSEIFDDQFSVERPDGSNFTLKIRSTKLEDSAMYFCASSHDRRGTNTEAFFGQGTRLTVV.